This T cell receptor (beta chain) appears in the sequencing data of a study of tumour-infiltrating T cells in Burkitt lymphoma. Trimming pared 10 bases from V and 0 bases from J, leaving 10 bases between. Germline V lookup: CDR1 ENHRY, CDR2 SYGVKD. CDR3 length equals 14 residues. The data were produced by immunoSEQ multiplex PCR, yet TCRdb's version contains in-frame clones alone and is incomplete. The sample yields 4,500 to 6,000 clones, approximately 13% seen once. The sequencing sample was made of tumor tissue. This chain joins TRBV10-3 and TRBJ1-6; perhaps TRBD1 as D (6 bases). This clonotype was sampled from a human donor with Burkitt lymphoma. The CDR3 nucleotides are TGTGCCACGATGGACAGCTCCTATAATTCACCCCTCCACTTT. Its translation: CATMDSSYNSPLHF.